These 32 T cell receptor beta chains share one sample of origin, sequenced in a study of regulatory T cells in long-lasting Graves disease. Relying on iRepertoire HTBI primers and Arm-PCR of CDR3 regions, the team built TCR beta libraries. Using its own MiXCR run on the multiplex PCR reads, TCRdb lists one record per CDR3 protein. The sample lists hundreds of thousands of distinct CDR3 sequences; about 20% were seen once. Time point indicated: newly diagnosed GD, antithyroid drugs for less than 3 months. The TCR library used RNA extracted from PBMCs. The specimen comprised peripheral blood mononuclear cells (PBMCs), sampled at new diagnosis, from a patient treated with antithyroid drugs. The receptors come from a female donor with Graves disease.

This clonotype turned up a few times. Since a much larger clone is just one base distant, this may be a read error. The DNA of the CDR3 is TGTGCCAGCAGATTACAGGGGGCTTGGGAAAAACTGTCTTTT. It specifies CASRLQGAWEKLSF. The gene calls are TRBV2 and TRBJ1-4; 9 positions match TRBD1. The germline CDR1 and CDR2 sequences are SNHLY and FYNNEI. The CDR3 spans 14 residues.

A remark on this clonotype: A much more abundant neighbour one base away suggests this may be a read error. The rearrangement uses TRBV11-2 and TRBJ2-2; D possibly uses TRBD1 or TRBD2 (5 bases each). Germline values: CDR1 SGHAT, CDR2 FQNNGV. The CDR3 is 13 amino acids. CDR3: CAGSLGDRSRVFF. The CDR3, as DNA: TGTGCCGGCAGCTTAGGGGACCGGAGCCGGGTATTTTTT.

This clonotype was picked up many times. The V call is TRBV2, the J call TRBJ2-7; 9 nucleotides align to TRBD1. V shed 0 bases and J 4 bases; nucleotides not matched to a gene: 7. Germline V gene data show CDR1 as SNHLY and CDR2 as FYNNEI. This CDR3 spans 16 amino acids. The CDR3 DNA reads as TGTGCCAGCAGTGAAGCGGGGGGGACAGGGTGGTACGAGCAGTACTTC. Its protein product is CASSEAGGTGWYEQYF.

This clonotype was picked up a small number of times. The chain joins TRBV5-6 to TRBJ2-7, with D possibly being TRBD1 (6 bases). CDR1 SGHDT and CDR2 YYEEEE come from the germline V gene. Trimming took off 3 bases at V and 0 bases at J, with 16 bases between the two ends. The CDR3 sequence is 16 residues long. As DNA, the CDR3 is TGTGCCAGCAGCTCGATCCGGGACAAGAGCTCCTACGAGCAGTACTTC. This codes for CASSSIRDKSSYEQYF.

This clonotype was counted between two and nine times. The chain recombines TRBV3-1 with TRBJ1-2, with 7 bases lining up with TRBD1. The J segment lost 4 bases and the V segment lost 4 bases, leaving 12 bases of the junction unmatched. The CDR3 extends over 16 amino acids. Germline CDR1 and CDR2: LGHDT and YNNKEL (reference sequence). CDR3 DNA: TGTGCCAGCAGCCCCATAGCCGACAGGGCTGGCTATGGCTACACCTTC. Its protein is CASSPIADRAGYGYTF.

There are many counts of this clonotype. The gene calls are TRBV7-3 and TRBJ2-2; maybe TRBD2 (5 bases). The CDR3 has 14 residues. Trimming removed 3 bases from V and 5 bases from J, with 10 bases in between. The V gene's germline CDR1 is SGHTA and CDR2 FQGTGA. The CDR3 bases are TGTGCCAGCAGCTTGGGAGTCGGTACCGGGGAGCTGTTTTTT. The encoded protein is CASSLGVGTGELFF.

In DNA form, the CDR3 reads TGTGCCAGCAGTTTCCAAAGGCGGGGTCACAACTCCATAACCGATGGCTACACCTTC. This gives the protein CASSFQRRGHNSITDGYTF. The V call is TRBV6-2 or TRBV6-3, the J call TRBJ1-2; D gene ambiguous. Germline-derived CDR1 and CDR2 are MNHEY and SVGEGT. Trimming pared 4 bases from V and 6 bases from J, leaving 30 bases between. The CDR3 spans 19 residues.

This clonotype was observed at least ten times. This rearrangement joins TRBV24-1 to TRBJ2-5, with 7 bases lining up with TRBD2. Germline V lookup: CDR1 KGHDR, CDR2 SFDVKD. This CDR3 contains 14 residues. Trimming cost V 5 bases and J 0 bases; bases outside gene matches: 2. This CDR3 reads CATSAGTNQETQYF. CDR3 DNA sequence: TGTGCCACCAGTGCCGGGACTAACCAAGAGACCCAGTACTTC.

This clonotype was found many times. J is TRBJ1-2 and V is TRBV3-1; TRBD1 aligns across 9 bases. Trimming at V came to 7 bases and at J to 7 bases, leaving 4 bases not matched to a gene. The CDR3 has 12 residues. Germline values: CDR1 LGHDT, CDR2 YNNKEL (reference sequence). The CDR3 region is CASTGQGTGYTF. CDR3 nucleotides: TGTGCCAGCACCGGACAGGGGACTGGCTACACCTTC.

The table lists this clonotype with a few counts. The chain uses TRBV20-1 and TRBJ2-3; D possibly corresponds to TRBD1 (5 bases). Germline CDR1 reads DFQATT; CDR2 reads SNEGSKA (reference sequence). V was shortened by 1 base and J by 2 bases, with 13 bases between the two germline ends. This CDR3 is built from 15 residues. CDR3 in amino acids: CSARADRPYTDTQYF. The CDR3 DNA follows: TGCAGTGCTAGAGCAGACAGACCCTACACAGATACGCAGTATTTT.

This clonotype was detected ten times or more. V usage is TRBV24-1 and J usage is TRBJ2-3; TRBD2 might be the D (6 bases). The CDR3 extends over 17 amino acids. The germline V gene encodes CDR1 KGHDR and CDR2 SFDVKD. Deletions cut 0 bases from V and 0 bases from J, with 12 bases between. The CDR3: CATSDLLGGTSTDTQYF. The CDR3 DNA follows: TGTGCCACCAGTGATTTGCTTGGCGGGACTAGCACAGATACGCAGTATTTT.

This clonotype was recorded many times. The chain links TRBV20-1 to TRBJ1-2; D is possibly TRBD1 (5 bases). The V gene's germline CDR1 is DFQATT and CDR2 SNEGSKA (reference sequence). The CDR3 covers 12 residues. Trimming shortened V by 1 base and J by 8 bases, and 11 bases separated the two germline ends. The CDR3 reads CSARGPGRGYTF. In DNA form, the CDR3 reads TGCAGTGCTAGAGGGCCAGGGAGAGGCTACACCTTC.

V and J are TRBV5-4 and TRBJ2-7; 7 bases match TRBD1. The CDR3 has 14 amino acids. Germline loops: CDR1 SGHNT, CDR2 YYREEE (reference sequence). V shed 5 bases, J shed 2 bases, and the junction held 7 bases outside the gene matches. CDR3 sequence (DNA): TGTGCCAGCAGTCTCGACAGGGCGACCTACGAGCAGTACTTC. It translates to CASSLDRATYEQYF.

This clonotype has a handful of counts. V is TRBV5-6 and J is TRBJ1-4; 8 bases agree with TRBD1. Germline trimming cut 1 base from V and 5 bases from J; bases unmatched to any gene: 4. The V gene's germline CDR1 is SGHDT and CDR2 YYEEEE. This CDR3 comprises 15 residues. In DNA, the CDR3 is TGTGCCAGCAGCTTGTCAGGACAGGGAAATGAAAAACTGTTTTTT. It specifies CASSLSGQGNEKLFF.

This clonotype was counted a few times. J is TRBJ2-2 and V is TRBV6-4, with a weak D call TRBD1 (6 bases). Germline V gene lookup returns CDR1 MRHNA and CDR2 SNTAGT. Trimming left V 0 bases short and J 6 bases short, with 17 bases between. This CDR3 comprises 17 residues. CDR3 nucleotides: TGTGCCAGCAGTGACTCTTTCGGGGCACAGGGCGCCGGGGAGCTGTTTTTT. It codes for CASSDSFGAQGAGELFF.

In regard to this clonotype: This may be a read error, as it is one base from a much larger clone. The V gene is TRBV6-9, the J gene TRBJ1-2, with D possibly matching TRBD1 (5 bases). CDR1 is MNHGY and CDR2 is SVAAGI in the germline V gene. This CDR3 region has 14 residues. V was cut by 3 bases and J by 5 bases, with 13 bases left in between. CDR3 amino acids: CASSYRGIGYGYTF. In DNA, the CDR3 is TGTGCCAGCAGTTACCGGGGGATAGGTTATGGCTACACCTTC.

This clonotype was counted at least ten times. V is TRBV9 and J is TRBJ1-3; D is unclear. The CDR3 sequence is 14 residues long. The V end lost 2 bases, the J end lost 4 bases, and 10 bases lay between the germline ends. CDR1 is SGDLS and CDR2 is YYNGEE in the germline V gene. The CDR3 DNA sequence: TGTGCCAGCAGCGTCGACCAGTTGGGAAACACCATATATTTT. Residues: CASSVDQLGNTIYF.

This clonotype was counted many times. This sequence joins TRBV5-5 and TRBJ2-1; no clear D. Germline-derived CDR1 and CDR2 are SGHKS and YYEKEE (reference sequence). The CDR3 spans 15 residues. Trimming took 2 bases from V and 3 from J, leaving 12 bases between them. CDR3 sequence (DNA): TGTGCCAGCAGCTTTGACTCGCCAGACTACAATGAGCAGTTCTTC. It translates to CASSFDSPDYNEQFF.

Many counts were recorded for this clonotype. This CDR3 reads CASSSGLAGPPTDTQYF. CDR3 coding DNA: TGTGCCAGCAGTTCGGGACTAGCGGGCCCTCCCACAGATACGCAGTATTTT. V gene TRBV11-2 combines with J gene TRBJ2-3; 12 positions agree with TRBD2. The CDR3 loop spans 17 amino acids. Per the germline V gene, CDR1 is SGHAT and CDR2 is FQNNGV. Trimming took 6 bases from V and 2 from J; bases not matched to a gene: 9.

This clonotype was recorded many times. The V gene is TRBV15, the J gene TRBJ1-1; 9 bases are shared with TRBD1. This CDR3 contains 21 residues. Germline V gene sequence: CDR1 LNHNV, CDR2 YYDKDF (reference sequence). The V and J ends lost 0 bases and 0 bases, in that order; junction bases with no gene match: 17. The CDR3 DNA is TGTGCCACCAGCAGAGATGATGGACAGGGGACTCCCGAGGGGTTGAACACTGAAGCTTTCTTT. Its protein product is CATSRDDGQGTPEGLNTEAFF.

The chain has TRBV7-8 and TRBJ2-1; D perhaps matches TRBD2 (6 bases). The CDR3 runs to 12 residues. V lost 5 bases to trimming and J lost 7 bases, with 9 bases between them. Per germline, CDR1 SGHVS and CDR2 FQNEAQ. The CDR3 DNA follows: TGTGCCAGCAGCCCACTAGCTAATGAGCAGTTCTTC. Its protein product is CASSPLANEQFF.

V usage is TRBV19 and J usage is TRBJ1-3; perhaps TRBD1 as D (5 bases). The CDR3 runs to 16 residues. The germline V gene encodes CDR1 LNHDA and CDR2 SQIVND (reference sequence). With 3 bases removed from V and 2 bases from J, the gap between germline ends came to 14 bases. The CDR3, as DNA: TGTGCCAGTAGTATTGGAGGGGCCAGGGCTGGAAACACCATATATTTT. Its protein product is CASSIGGARAGNTIYF.

This clonotype was picked up a small number of times. This chain links TRBV11-2 with TRBJ2-7; possible D gene TRBD1, 5 bases. Germline loops: CDR1 SGHAT, CDR2 FQNNGV. The CDR3 has 15 amino acids. V was pared by 0 bases and J by 2 bases, with 11 bases between. CDR3 protein: CASSLDWGRTYEQYF. CDR3 DNA sequence: TGTGCCAGCAGCTTAGATTGGGGCAGAACCTACGAGCAGTACTTC.

The chain links TRBV5-1 to TRBJ1-2; D unclear. Between the trimmed V and J ends, which lost 1 base and 8 bases, there was a span of 18 bases. CDR3 size: 15 residues. The germline gives CDR1 SGHRS, CDR2 YFSETQ. CDR3 sequence: CASSLYDPTLEGYTF. CDR3 bases: TGCGCCAGCAGCTTGTACGACCCAACTTTGGAGGGCTACACCTTC. Full variable domain (remainder filled in from reference TRBV5-1 and TRBJ1-2): KAGVTQTPRYLIKTRGQQVTLSCSPISGHRSVSWYQQTPGQGLQFLFEYFSETQRNKGNFPGRFSGRQFSNSRSEMNVSTLELGDSALYLCASSLYDPTLEGYTFGSGTRLTVV.

This clonotype was detected many times. The chain is built from TRBV6-5 and TRBJ2-2; 10 nucleotides line up with TRBD1. CDR1 and CDR2 from the germline V gene are MNHEY and SVGAGI. This CDR3 has 16 amino acids. V lost 0 bases and J lost 5; bases outside the gene matches: 3. The DNA of the CDR3 is TGTGCCAGCAGTTACTCAGGGACAGGGGTAACCGGGGAGCTGTTTTTT. This encodes CASSYSGTGVTGELFF.

Notes on this clonotype: This is likely a read error, given that the CDR3 carries no conserved phenylalanine or tryptophan at its end. The chain has TRBV2 and TRBJ2-5; D gene ambiguous. There are 13 residues in the CDR3. Germline loops: CDR1 SNHLY, CDR2 FYNNEI. The CDR3 loop is CVSCVEAVETQYS. The CDR3 coding sequence is TGTGTCAGCTGCGTCGAGGCGGTGGAGACCCAGTACTCC.

This clonotype was recorded at least ten times. The V gene is TRBV6-2 or TRBV6-3, the J gene TRBJ1-5; 7 bases match TRBD1. The CDR3 runs 15 residues. Germline CDR1 and CDR2: MNHEY and SVGEGT. The ends lost 2 bases at V and 6 bases at J; junction bases unmatched: 7. The CDR3 region is CASSYNRGRSQPQHF. CDR3 nucleotides: TGTGCCAGCAGTTACAACAGGGGACGGTCTCAGCCCCAGCATTTT.

A few counts support this clonotype. The chain joins TRBV28 to TRBJ2-5, with a weak D call TRBD2 (7 bases). The V end lost 10 bases, the J end lost 2 bases, and 14 bases lay between the germline ends. CDR3 size: 13 residues. CDR1 and CDR2 (germline): MDHEN, SYDVKM. The CDR3 reads CATKEGGQETQYF. CDR3 sequence (DNA): TGTGCCACCAAAGAGGGGGGGCAAGAGACCCAGTACTTC.

The chain combines TRBV2 with TRBJ2-5; D could derive from TRBD1 or TRBD2 (6 bases each). Trimming took 5 bases from V and 4 from J, leaving 20 bases between them. This CDR3 spans 16 amino acids. Germline V CDR1 and CDR2: SNHLY, FYNNEI. The CDR3 DNA reads as TGTGCCAGCAGTTTCCTGTTTGGGGGGCTTGGAGAGACCCAGTACTTC. As protein: CASSFLFGGLGETQYF.

This clonotype was seen only a few times. V and J are TRBV3-1 and TRBJ1-1, with D perhaps TRBD1 (5 bases). The CDR3 runs to 13 residues. CDR1 is LGHDT, CDR2 YNNKEL, per germline (reference sequence). V was trimmed by 4 bases and J by 7 bases, leaving 13 bases between them. The CDR3 DNA sequence: TGTGCCAGCAGCCCCCGCGGGGCAGGTGAAGCTTTCTTT. Translation: CASSPRGAGEAFF.

This clonotype showed up many times. This CDR3 reads CASSLRLAGFTGELFF. The CDR3 bases are TGTGCCAGCAGCCTCCGACTAGCGGGGTTCACCGGGGAGCTGTTTTTT. The chain combines TRBV7-8 with TRBJ2-2; TRBD2 matches 11 bases. This CDR3 contains 16 residues. The germline V gene encodes CDR1 SGHVS and CDR2 FQNEAQ. V shed 5 bases, J shed 4 bases, and the junction held 6 bases outside the gene matches.

Turning to this clonotype: This may be a read error, as it is one base from a much larger clone. This rearrangement joins TRBV7-9 to TRBJ2-7; 8 bases match TRBD2. V gave up 5 bases and J gave up 11 bases; unmatched junction bases: 8. Germline CDR1 reads SEHNR; CDR2 reads FQNEAQ (reference sequence). The CDR3 covers 12 residues. The CDR3 protein is CASSPSGRVEYF. The CDR3 nucleotides read TGTGCCAGCAGCCCAAGCGGGAGAGTTGAGTACTTC.